Below are 27 T cell receptor beta chains sequenced from a single sample in a study of graft-versus-host responses after intestinal transplantation. The table came from immunoSEQ multiplex PCR; TCRdb's copy has only in-frame clones and leaves some out. The repertoire holds fewer than 150,000 clones, around 90% seen once, with 0.16% in the top ten. No cognate antigen is known for these TCRs. The sequencing used unstimulated CD4+ T cells sorted from spleen or lymph node cells, collected before intestinal transplant. These receptor sequences come from a human donor who received an intestinal transplant.

The chain joins TRBV6-1 to TRBJ1-2; D is undetermined. There are 14 residues in the CDR3. Germline CDR1 and CDR2: MNHNS and SASEGT. V was pared by 4 bases and J by 0 bases, with 9 bases between. The CDR3 DNA follows: TGTGCCAGCAGTGGGGCAGGAGCTAACTATGGCTACACCTTC. It codes for CASSGAGANYGYTF.

The V call is TRBV6-1, the J call TRBJ1-2, with 10 bases aligning to TRBD1. The CDR3 has 14 amino acids. The germline CDR1 and CDR2 sequences are MNHNS and SASEGT. The ends lost 5 bases at V and 6 bases at J; junction bases unmatched: 6. This CDR3 reads CASSPRQGADGYTF. CDR3 sequence (DNA): TGTGCCAGCAGTCCAAGACAGGGGGCGGATGGCTACACCTTC.

The chain uses TRBV30 and TRBJ1-2, with D perhaps matching TRBD1 (5 bases). V shed 5 bases and J shed 4 bases, with 11 bases lying between them. CDR3 length equals 12 residues. CDR1 and CDR2 (germline): GTSNPN, SVGIG (reference sequence). This CDR3 reads CAWASGRYGYTF. CDR3 DNA sequence: TGTGCCTGGGCCTCGGGGCGCTATGGCTACACCTTC.

V and J are TRBV5-1 and TRBJ2-5; D may be TRBD1 or TRBD2 (5 bases each). The CDR3 contains 14 residues. Trimming took 0 bases from V and 7 from J, leaving 13 bases between them. Germline V gene sequence: CDR1 SGHRS, CDR2 YFSETQ. CDR3 amino acids: CASSLAEPGGTQYF. Here the CDR3 DNA reads TGCGCCAGCAGCTTGGCCGAGCCTGGGGGGACCCAGTACTTC. Full variable domain (missing parts from reference TRBV5-1 and TRBJ2-5): KAGVTQTPRYLIKTRGQQVTLSCSPISGHRSVSWYQQTPGQGLQFLFEYFSETQRNKGNFPGRFSGRQFSNSRSEMNVSTLELGDSALYLCASSLAEPGGTQYFGPGTRLLVL.

The chain links TRBV6-1 to TRBJ2-1, with TRBD2 matching over 12 bases. Trimming at V came to 2 bases and at J to 16 bases, leaving 6 bases not matched to a gene. The CDR3 runs to 13 residues. The germline V gene has CDR1 MNHNS and CDR2 SASEGT. The DNA for the CDR3 is TGTGCCAGCAGTGAATTTCTAGCGGGGGGGCAATTCTTC. Translation gives CASSEFLAGGQFF.

This chain links TRBV4-2 with TRBJ2-5; 15 bases fit TRBD2. This CDR3 spans 15 amino acids. CDR1 LGHNA and CDR2 YNFKEQ come from the germline V gene. V dropped 4 bases and J dropped 5; count of bases not matched to a gene: 2. In DNA form, the CDR3 reads TGTGCCAGCAGCCCCGGGACTAGCGGGGGGGAGACCCAGTACTTC. It is translated as CASSPGTSGGETQYF.

The chain recombines TRBV6-1 with TRBJ1-1; the match to TRBD1 covers 11 bases. Germline trimming cut 3 bases from V and 3 bases from J; bases unmatched to any gene: 0. The CDR3 contains 14 residues. CDR1 and CDR2 from the germline V gene are MNHNS and SASEGT. The CDR3 DNA is TGTGCCAGCAGTGAGGACAGGGGGCACACTGAAGCTTTCTTT. This encodes CASSEDRGHTEAFF.

The table lists this clone with a count of one. V is TRBV5-6 and J is TRBJ1-6, with unresolved D. The CDR3 is made up of 15 amino acids. The V end was cut by 0 bases, the J end by 7 bases, with 11 bases between. Germline CDR1 and CDR2: SGHDT and YYEEEE. Here the CDR3 DNA reads TGTGCCAGCAGCTTGGCCGGGGAGACAAATTCACCCCTCCACTTT. Its translation is CASSLAGETNSPLHF. The full variable domain, rest sourced from reference TRBV5-6 and TRBJ1-6, is DAGVTQSPTHLIKTRGQQVTLRCSPKSGHDTVSWYQQALGQGPQFIFQYYEEEERQRGNFPDRFSGHQFPNYSSELNVNALLLGDSALYLCASSLAGETNSPLHFGNGTRLTVT.

V gene TRBV27 combines with J gene TRBJ1-2; TRBD1 is a possible D gene (5 bases). Trimming shortened V by 2 bases and J by 4 bases, and 8 bases separated the two germline ends. This CDR3 contains 13 residues. Per the germline V gene, CDR1 is MNHEY and CDR2 is SMNVEV (reference sequence). The CDR3: CASSLGGAYGYTF. CDR3 sequence (DNA): TGTGCCAGCAGTTTAGGAGGGGCCTATGGCTACACCTTC.

This clone turned up a few times. The chain links TRBV7-9 to TRBJ2-2; D perhaps matches TRBD2 (7 bases). The CDR3 extends over 16 amino acids. The V gene lost 10 bases and the J gene lost 5 bases, with 23 bases spanning the gap. In germline, CDR1 is SEHNR, CDR2 FQNEAQ (reference sequence). CDR3 amino acids: CATRRGAGEWTGELFF. CDR3 coding DNA: TGTGCCACGCGCCGGGGGGCCGGAGAGTGGACCGGGGAGCTGTTTTTT.

The chain has TRBV9 and TRBJ1-6; D is unresolved. The CDR3 length is 14 residues. Germline-derived CDR1 and CDR2 are SGDLS and YYNGEE. The ends were cut back, 4 bases at V and 8 bases at J, with 13 bases in the middle. The CDR3 DNA sequence: TGTGCCAGCAGCTTTGGGGTACTTCATTCACCCCTCCACTTT. Protein product: CASSFGVLHSPLHF.

The chain carries TRBV6-5 and TRBJ1-5; 7 bases line up with TRBD1. The CDR3 is made up of 13 amino acids. V lost 8 bases, J lost 2 bases, and 3 bases stayed unmatched. CDR1 and CDR2 (germline): MNHEY, SVGAGI. The CDR3 is CASGGTGNQPQHF. The CDR3 region has the DNA TGTGCCAGCGGGGGGACAGGCAATCAGCCCCAGCATTTT.

The chain employs TRBV15 and TRBJ2-5, with D unresolved. Trimming took 0 bases from V and 5 from J, leaving 7 bases between them. This CDR3 comprises 13 residues. CDR1 and CDR2 (germline): LNHNV, YYDKDF (reference sequence). CDR3 residues: CATSRDAVETQYF. CDR3 DNA: TGTGCCACCAGCAGAGATGCGGTGGAGACCCAGTACTTC.

The rearrangement uses TRBV5-4 and TRBJ1-1; no definite D call. V lost 4 bases and J lost 10, with 14 bases in between. Germline V gene lookup returns CDR1 SGHNT and CDR2 YYREEE (reference sequence). The CDR3 consists of 12 residues. CDR3 in DNA: TGTGCCAGCAGCCGCGAGCAGGCTGCAGCTTTCTTT. Protein product: CASSREQAAAFF.

The V call is TRBV10-3, the J call TRBJ2-1; 8 bases align to TRBD2. V shed 7 bases, J shed 4 bases, and the junction held 9 bases outside the gene matches. Germline CDR1 and CDR2: ENHRY and SYGVKD. The CDR3 covers 15 residues. CDR3 region: CAITPGLAGYNEQFF. The DNA of the CDR3 is TGTGCCATCACCCCAGGGCTAGCGGGTTACAATGAGCAGTTCTTC.

The chain has TRBV19 and TRBJ2-3; the match to TRBD2 covers 14 bases. Germline CDR1 and CDR2: LNHDA and SQIVND (reference sequence). CDR3 length: 17 amino acids. Unmatched junction bases numbered 6, after V lost 5 bases and J lost 2 bases. Here the CDR3 DNA reads TGTGCCAGTAGTCCCGGACTAGCGGGGGGTTTCACAGATACGCAGTATTTT. Its translation is CASSPGLAGGFTDTQYF. Full variable domain (remainder filled in from reference TRBV19 and TRBJ2-3): DGGITQSPKYLFRKEGQNVTLSCEQNLNHDAMYWYRQDPGQGLRLIYYSQIVNDFQKGDIAEGYSVSREKKESFPLTVTSAQKNPTAFYLCASSPGLAGGFTDTQYFGPGTRLTVL.

The chain employs TRBV6-5 and TRBJ1-2, with D unresolved. Germline V lookup: CDR1 MNHEY, CDR2 SVGAGI. The CDR3 sequence is 13 residues long. Trimming left V 7 bases short and J 5 bases short, with 14 bases between. CDR3 in DNA: TGTGCCAGCAATAGGGCAGGTTTTTATGGCTACACCTTC. Its protein product is CASNRAGFYGYTF.

This sequence joins TRBV5-4 and TRBJ1-1, with D tentatively TRBD1 (5 bases). Germline assignment: CDR1 SGHNT and CDR2 YYREEE (reference sequence). V was clipped by 0 bases and J by 1 base, with 10 bases between them. CDR3 length equals 15 residues. CDR3 bases: TGTGCCAGCAGCTTGGGCCTGACAGAGAACACTGAAGCTTTCTTT. Translation gives CASSLGLTENTEAFF.

V usage is TRBV19 and J usage is TRBJ1-2; 9 bases map to TRBD1. The CDR3 sequence is 13 residues long. The J segment lost 2 bases and the V segment lost 11 bases, leaving 6 bases of the junction unmatched. Germline loops: CDR1 LNHDA, CDR2 SQIVND (reference sequence). In nucleotides, the CDR3 is TGTGCCGGAGGGGACAGGGAGAACTATGGCTACACCTTC. Translating gives CAGGDRENYGYTF.

The V gene is TRBV10-1, the J gene TRBJ2-2; 7 bases match TRBD1. The CDR3 covers 16 residues. With 7 bases clipped from V and 0 bases from J, the junction kept 8 bases outside the gene matches. CDR1 is WNHNN and CDR2 is SYGVQD in the germline V gene (reference sequence). The DNA of the CDR3 is TGCGCCAGCACCTTGGACAGGTCCGCGAACACCGGGGAGCTGTTTTTT. This codes for CASTLDRSANTGELFF.

The V and J genes are TRBV5-5 and TRBJ1-2, with TRBD1 as a possible D gene (5 bases). V lost 0 bases to trimming and J lost 4 bases, with 13 bases between them. The CDR3 spans 15 residues. Germline lookup yields CDR1 SGHKS and CDR2 YYEKEE (reference sequence). The CDR3: CASSLDPQGSYGYTF. For the CDR3, the DNA is TGTGCCAGCAGCTTGGACCCGCAGGGAAGCTATGGCTACACCTTC.

The table lists this clone with a count of one. V is TRBV6-1 and J is TRBJ2-3; D unclear. The V and J ends lost 4 bases and 0 bases respectively, with 11 bases between them. CDR3 length equals 15 residues. Germline lookup yields CDR1 MNHNS and CDR2 SASEGT. Here the CDR3 DNA reads TGTGCCAGCAGTGCCGGTCGTCTCAGCACAGATACGCAGTATTTT. This encodes CASSAGRLSTDTQYF.

The V call is TRBV10-1, the J call TRBJ2-3; D assignment may be TRBD1 or TRBD2 (6 bases each). The V and J ends lost 5 bases and 1 base respectively, with 13 bases between them. Germline assignment: CDR1 WNHNN and CDR2 SYGVQD (reference sequence). This CDR3 is built from 15 residues. Here the CDR3 reads CASSLGGGGTDTQYF. CDR3 nucleotides: TGCGCCAGCAGTCTGGGGGGCGGCGGCACAGATACGCAGTATTTT.

The gene calls are TRBV2 and TRBJ1-5; D gene uncertain. CDR3 size: 13 residues. The germline V and J ends were trimmed by 0 bases and 11 bases, with 11 bases remaining between them. CDR1 SNHLY and CDR2 FYNNEI come from the germline V gene. CDR3 bases: TGTGCCAGCAGTGAAGCGACCCCTGTAGCCCAGCATTTT. This codes for CASSEATPVAQHF. The full variable domain, with the rest looked up from reference TRBV2 and TRBJ1-5, is EPEVTQTPSHQVTQMGQEVILRCVPISNHLYFYWYRQILGQKVEFLVSFYNNEISEKSEIFDDQFSVERPDGSNFTLKIRSTKLEDSAMYFCASSEATPVAQHFGDGTRLSIL.

This chain uses TRBV28 with TRBJ1-6; possibly TRBD1 for D (5 bases). There are 16 residues in the CDR3. CDR1 is MDHEN and CDR2 is SYDVKM in the germline V gene. V shed 7 bases and J shed 8 bases, with 21 bases lying between them. The CDR3 protein is CASTPWGRERYSPLHF. Written as DNA, the CDR3 is TGTGCCAGCACCCCGTGGGGCAGGGAGCGTTATTCACCCCTCCACTTT.

The V and J genes are TRBV7-9 and TRBJ2-3; tentatively, D is TRBD1 (6 bases). The CDR3 is made up of 13 amino acids. V lost 6 bases, J lost 7 bases, and 14 bases lay in between. CDR1 SEHNR and CDR2 FQNEAQ come from the germline V gene (reference sequence). The CDR3 DNA reads TGTGCCAGCAGTCCAGGGGAGCAATATACGCAGTATTTT. Protein: CASSPGEQYTQYF.

This clone was counted a single time. The CDR3 loop is CASSLTPEGYGYTF. The DNA of the CDR3 is TGTGCCAGCAGCCTGACCCCGGAGGGCTATGGCTACACCTTC. V and J are TRBV7-9 and TRBJ1-2; no definite D call. V shed 5 bases and J shed 4 bases, with 14 bases lying between them. CDR1 and CDR2 (germline): SEHNR, FQNEAQ (reference sequence). The CDR3 is 14 residues long.